This TCR beta chain was sequenced during a study of blood T cell repertoires in COVID-19. For the study at large: Specimens from acute and convalescent COVID-19 originated in the United States, Italy and Spain. Sources were T cells, B-cell-depleted T cells, or PBMCs; the material itself was cDNA or gDNA.

Per the study methods: Reference gene primer amplification gave estimated nucleated cell counts. Here immunoSEQ multiplex PCR was the method, and the copy in TCRdb shows in-frame clones only, minus some. Clone size and the V and J calls come from that table; the DNA yielded D and trimming. The sample holds tens of thousands of clones, about 80% seen once. With 6 bases removed from V and 0 bases from J, the gap between germline ends came to 12 bases. This CDR3 is 14 amino acids long. Germline V gives CDR1 MNHNY, CDR2 SVGAGI (reference sequence). The rearrangement links TRBV6-6 to TRBJ2-7; D may be TRBD1 (6 bases). The specimen sequenced was peripheral blood. This TCR derives from a human donor in a cohort sampled during active COVID-19. DNA for the CDR3: TGTGCCAGCAGCCAAGGGGGTTTCTCCTACGAGCAGTACTTC. It encodes CASSQGGFSYEQYF.